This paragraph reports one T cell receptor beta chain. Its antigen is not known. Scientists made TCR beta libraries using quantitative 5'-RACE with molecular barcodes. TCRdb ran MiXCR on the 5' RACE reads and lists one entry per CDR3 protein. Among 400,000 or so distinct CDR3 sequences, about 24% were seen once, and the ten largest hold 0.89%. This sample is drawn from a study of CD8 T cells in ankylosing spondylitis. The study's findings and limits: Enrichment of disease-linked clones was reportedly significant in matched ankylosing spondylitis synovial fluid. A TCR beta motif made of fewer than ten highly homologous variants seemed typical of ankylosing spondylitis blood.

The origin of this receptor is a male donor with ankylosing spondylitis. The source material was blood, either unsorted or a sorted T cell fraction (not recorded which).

The CDR3 sequence is CASSLLAGGPETQYF. The DNA of the CDR3 is TGTGCCAGCAGTTTATTAGCGGGAGGGCCGGAGACCCAGTACTTC. V gene TRBV6-5 combines with J gene TRBJ2-5, with 11 bases lining up with TRBD2. Trimming cost V 4 bases and J 5 bases; bases outside gene matches: 6. There are 15 residues in the CDR3. CDR1 MNHEY and CDR2 SVGAGI come from the germline V gene.